A selection of T cell receptor beta chains follows, all from one sample in a study of blood T cells in healthy people across ages. TCRdb reanalysed the 5' RACE reads using MiXCR and keeps one entry per CDR3 protein. The table lists just over 1 million distinct CDR3 sequences, roughly 45% of them singletons. The sequencing sample was made of blood. The receptors shown here come from a woman in her fifties or sixties in good health. Both conserved end residues are part of each CDR3. D genes are given only for firm matches. The size entry is marked missing in some rows and otherwise reads once, few, many or a size class.

cdr3_nt cdr3_aa j_call d_call v_call clone_size
TGTGCCAGCAGATTGGACATAAGCCAAGAGACCCAGTACTTC CASRLDISQETQYF TRBJ2-5 . TRBV6-1 .
TGTGCCAGCAGCAGCGGACTAGCGGGAAGGAGGGATACGCAGTATTTT CASSSGLAGRRDTQYF TRBJ2-3 TRBD2 TRBV2 .
TGCAGTGCGGAGACAGTGAACTATGGCTACACCTTC CSAETVNYGYTF TRBJ1-2 . TRBV20-1 .
TGTGCCAGCAAGTCGATGTCGGGGTTGAACACTGAAGCTTTCTTT CASKSMSGLNTEAFF TRBJ1-1 . TRBV6-1 .
TGTGCCAGCAGCTTAGTAACAGGGGATAGCACAGATACGCAGTATTTT CASSLVTGDSTDTQYF TRBJ2-3 TRBD1 TRBV11-2 .
TGCAGTGCTAGAACTCCTAGTGTGCAGTATTTT CSARTPSVQYF TRBJ2-3 . TRBV20-1 .
TGTGCCATCAGAGGGAAGCGCCATCGGGCCTACGAGCAGTACTTC CAIRGKRHRAYEQYF TRBJ2-7 . TRBV10-3 .
TGCAGTGCTAGAAGTTGGGGCAGAAACATTCAGTACTTC CSARSWGRNIQYF TRBJ2-4 . TRBV20-1 many
TGTGCCAGCACCTCTAAGGGACTAGCGGGCGACACAGATACGCAGTATTTT CASTSKGLAGDTDTQYF TRBJ2-3 TRBD2 TRBV6-1 few
TGTGCCAGCAGCGTGTACTCTACGGGCTACGAGCAGTACTTC CASSVYSTGYEQYF TRBJ2-7 . TRBV7-2 .
TGCAATGCTAGAGCCGCGGTCGGGGGCCAAGAGACCCAGTACTTC CNARAAVGGQETQYF TRBJ2-5 . TRBV20-1 once
TGTGCCAGCAGCAAAGGGGACGGATTCTACGAGCAGTACTTC CASSKGDGFYEQYF TRBJ2-7 . TRBV9 few
TGTGCCACCAGCTCCCCTCCGGGGCCCAAGGAGACCCAGTACTTC CATSSPPGPKETQYF TRBJ2-5 . TRBV15 few
TGTGCCAGCAGTGACTCTGACAGGGGGAAGCGCTACGAGCAGTACTTC CASSDSDRGKRYEQYF TRBJ2-7 TRBD1 TRBV6-2/TRBV6-3 .
TGTGCCAGCAGTTATTCGCGGGGGGCCTCTGGGGCCAACGCCCTGACTTTC CASSYSRGASGANALTF TRBJ2-6 TRBD2 TRBV6-6 .
TGTGCCAGCAGTGAAACCGGGACAAAGTTGATGAACACTGAAGCTTTCTTT CASSETGTKLMNTEAFF TRBJ1-1 . TRBV6-1 .
TGTGCCAGCAGTTTCGGAAGTGGCGAGCAGTACTTC CASSFGSGEQYF TRBJ2-7 . TRBV7-2 many
TGTGCCAGCAGCAAGAGGGGAGGGGGTGGACCCGGGGAGCTGTTTTTT CASSKRGGGGPGELFF TRBJ2-2 . TRBV4-2 .
TGCAGCGCCCGACTAGCGGGAGGGGAGCAGTACTTC CSARLAGGEQYF TRBJ2-7 TRBD2 TRBV29-1 many
TGCGCCAGCAGCTTGGGGGCTAGCGGGAGGCAATACACAGATACGCAGTATTTT CASSLGASGRQYTDTQYF TRBJ2-3 TRBD2 TRBV5-1 .
TGTGCCAGCAGCCAAGACTCCCTAAAGCGCGTTGAGCAGTTCTTC CASSQDSLKRVEQFF TRBJ2-1 . TRBV13 .
TGTGCCAGCTCACCACAACAGGGTAACACTGAAGCTTTCTTT CASSPQQGNTEAFF TRBJ1-1 . TRBV18 .
TGTGCCAGCAGTGATGTTGGGGATGAGCAGTTCTTC CASSDVGDEQFF TRBJ2-1 . TRBV2 few
TGTGCCAGCAGCCGGGCGCCCCGGGAGACCCAGTACTTC CASSRAPRETQYF TRBJ2-5 . TRBV7-3 .
TGTGCCAGCAGGGGGACAGGGAACTATGGCTACACCTTC CASRGTGNYGYTF TRBJ1-2 TRBD1 TRBV2 few
TGTGCCAGCAGCGCGGGACAGTTTGGCTACGAGCAGTACTTC CASSAGQFGYEQYF TRBJ2-7 TRBD1 TRBV9 .
TGCGCCAGCAACACTGGACTAGCAGCAGATACGCAGTATTTT CASNTGLAADTQYF TRBJ2-3 TRBD2 TRBV5-1 few
TGTGCCAGCTCCCCGGGGGTAGCGGGAGCTGTCGAGCAGTTCTTC CASSPGVAGAVEQFF TRBJ2-1 TRBD2 TRBV18 once
TGCAGTGCCCTGGACATAGGGGCTGGGATAAGCAATCAGCCCCAGCATTTT CSALDIGAGISNQPQHF TRBJ1-5 . TRBV20-1 few
TGTGCCAGCAACGCGAAGAATGATAATTCACCCCTCCACTTT CASNAKNDNSPLHF TRBJ1-6 . TRBV2 .
TGCAGTGCTAGAGATGCCTTTCCGACTAGCGGAGCCGAAAATGAGCAGTTCTTC CSARDAFPTSGAENEQFF TRBJ2-1 TRBD2 TRBV20-1 .
TGTGCCAGCGTCAGCTCTCCGCCCCGCACAGATACGCAGTATTTT CASVSSPPRTDTQYF TRBJ2-3 . TRBV28 .
TGTGCCAGCAGCCAAGAACCCCAGCTAGCGTTCCACGAGCAGTACTTC CASSQEPQLAFHEQYF TRBJ2-7 . TRBV3-1 .
TGTGCCAGCAGCCAAGCTCTCCTCAGGGATTATTGCAATCAGCCCCAGCATTTT CASSQALLRDYCNQPQHF TRBJ1-5 . TRBV14 .
TGTGCCAGCAGCCGAAGTTATAAGAACACTGAAGCTTTCTTT CASSRSYKNTEAFF TRBJ1-1 . TRBV3-1 .
TGTGCCAGCAGCCTAACCGACAGGGGAGGGACTGAAGCTTTCTTT CASSLTDRGGTEAFF TRBJ1-1 TRBD1 TRBV11-1 few
TGTGCCAGCAGGGAGAGAGGGCCTGGCTATGGCTACACCTTC CASRERGPGYGYTF TRBJ1-2 . TRBV12-3/TRBV12-4 .
TGTGCCAGCAGCCAAGGACTAGCGGGAGAGGGGTCGGAGACCCAGTACTTC CASSQGLAGEGSETQYF TRBJ2-5 TRBD2 TRBV4-2 few
TGTGCCAGCAGCCCCAAGGACAGCCGATTTAAGCAGTACTTC CASSPKDSRFKQYF TRBJ2-5 . TRBV12-3/TRBV12-4 .
TGTGCCAGCAGCTGGCCGGCGCGGGAGCCCCTCAATGAGCAGTTCTTC CASSWPAREPLNEQFF TRBJ2-1 TRBD2 TRBV7-9 few
TGTGCCAGCGGGGCTGGGAACTACGAGCAGTACTTC CASGAGNYEQYF TRBJ2-7 . TRBV6-6 .
TGTGCCAGCAGCTTACTAGGTCTGGCGACCCAGTACTTC CASSLLGLATQYF TRBJ2-5 . TRBV7-2 .
TGTGCCAGCAGTTACTCGATCAAGTCTGGGGAGACCCAGTACTTC CASSYSIKSGETQYF TRBJ2-5 . TRBV6-5 few
TGTGCCATCAGTGTATCCCACACAGATACGCAGTATTTT CAISVSHTDTQYF TRBJ2-3 . TRBV10-3 few
TGTGCCAGCAGTGGAACAGTACCCACGGGGGAGCAGTACTTC CASSGTVPTGEQYF TRBJ2-4 . TRBV2 .
TGTGCCAGCAGCCTCCCCGTCGGGCTAGCCAAAAACATTCAGTACTTC CASSLPVGLAKNIQYF TRBJ2-4 . TRBV11-2 .
TGTGCCAGCAGTTACTCAAGGGGACAAGGCTACACCTTC CASSYSRGQGYTF TRBJ1-2 . TRBV6-5 .
TGCAGCACCGATTATGGCTACACCTTC CSTDYGYTF TRBJ1-2 . TRBV29-1 .
TGTGCCAGCAGCCCCTGGACAGGGCCCTCCTACGAGCAGTACTTC CASSPWTGPSYEQYF TRBJ2-7 TRBD1 TRBV9 .
TGCAGCGTTGAATCACAGGGGGCTCTGTACGAGCAGTACTTC CSVESQGALYEQYF TRBJ2-7 TRBD1 TRBV29-1 few
TGCAGCATTGAGATCGTTACCGGACAGGGCGTTTTTGGCGGCTACACCTTC CSIEIVTGQGVFGGYTF TRBJ1-2 TRBD1 TRBV29-1 .
TGTGCCAGCAGCACCAGGACAGGGGGTTACACAGATACGCAGTATTTT CASSTRTGGYTDTQYF TRBJ2-3 TRBD1 TRBV7-8 .
TGTGCCAGCAGTTATGAAAGCGGGAGGGCCGTCTCGGAGACCCAGTACTTC CASSYESGRAVSETQYF TRBJ2-5 TRBD2 TRBV6-6 .
TGTGCCAGCAGGAATCCCGGGACTAGCGGCACCTACGAGCAGTACTTC CASRNPGTSGTYEQYF TRBJ2-7 TRBD2 TRBV27 .
TGCGCCAGCAGCTTGATGCCGGACTACAATGAGCAGTTCTTC CASSLMPDYNEQFF TRBJ2-1 . TRBV5-1 .
TGTGCCAGCAGCCAAGCACGACCGGCTGGAAACACCATATATTTT CASSQARPAGNTIYF TRBJ1-3 . TRBV4-2 .
TGTGCCAGCAGTACAGGACGGGATACGCAGTATTTT CASSTGRDTQYF TRBJ2-3 . TRBV28 few
TGTGCCAGCAGTCTCCGGGACAGGGGGCTGGACGAGCAGTACTTC CASSLRDRGLDEQYF TRBJ2-7 TRBD1 TRBV6-2/TRBV6-3 .
TGTGCCAGCAGCCAAGGCCGGCAGTTGGATCAGCCCCAGCATTTT CASSQGRQLDQPQHF TRBJ1-5 . TRBV4-2 .